This T cell receptor beta chain was found in a study of blood T cell repertoires in COVID-19. The V gene's germline CDR1 is SGHNT and CDR2 YYREEE (reference sequence). Trimming cost V 5 bases and J 0 bases; bases outside gene matches: 11. CDR3 length: 17 residues. This table comes from immunoSEQ multiplex PCR, and its TCRdb copy is limited to in-frame clones, with some not included. The sample consists of a few hundred thousand clones, about 91% of them appearing once. Sample: PBMCs or T cells enriched from blood (not recorded which). This chain uses TRBV5-4 with TRBJ1-1; 9 nucleotides align to TRBD1. The TCR comes from a woman aged 18-35 years who had recovered from COVID-19. The CDR3 reads CASSPGQGTVLNTEAFF. CDR3 sequence (DNA): TGTGCCAGCAGTCCGGGACAGGGAACTGTCCTGAACACTGAAGCTTTCTTT.